Each of the 9 T cell receptor beta chains below was sequenced from the same sample in a study of blood T cell repertoires in COVID-19. TCRdb's copy holds only in-frame clones and misses some; the assay was immunoSEQ multiplex PCR. Of about 250,000 clones in the sample, roughly 80% were seen once. The sample taken for sequencing was PBMCs or T cells enriched from blood (not recorded which). These receptors originate from a man aged 40-49 years who had been exposed to COVID-19.

The CDR3 coding sequence is TGTGCCACCAGTGGTTCAGGGACCTACGAGCAGTACTTC. Residues: CATSGSGTYEQYF. The chain employs TRBV24-1 and TRBJ2-7; possible D gene TRBD1, 5 bases. The V gene's germline CDR1 is KGHDR and CDR2 SFDVKD. Trimming removed 5 bases at V and 2 bases at J, with 9 bases between. The CDR3 is 13 residues long.

V gene TRBV10-3 combines with J gene TRBJ1-1; D gene unclear. This CDR3 is built from 13 residues. With 4 bases removed from V and 6 bases from J, the gap between germline ends came to 12 bases. Germline values: CDR1 ENHRY, CDR2 SYGVKD. CDR3 DNA: TGTGCCATCAGTGTAGAGATCTTTGCTGAAGCTTTCTTT. Translated: CAISVEIFAEAFF.

This sequence joins TRBV6-2 or TRBV6-3 and TRBJ1-5, with a weak D call TRBD1 (5 bases). The CDR3 runs to 20 residues. The germline V and J ends were trimmed by 5 bases and 0 bases, with 26 bases remaining between them. The V gene's germline CDR1 is MNHEY and CDR2 SVGEGT. The CDR3: CASSRRSGRAPSYSNQPQHF. CDR3 nucleotide sequence: TGTGCCAGCAGTCGGCGATCAGGCAGGGCGCCGTCATATAGCAATCAGCCCCAGCATTTT.

The chain employs TRBV4-2 and TRBJ2-1; 7 bases align to TRBD1. This CDR3 is built from 15 residues. With 2 bases clipped from V and 4 bases from J, the junction kept 5 bases outside the gene matches. Germline V gene data show CDR1 as LGHNA and CDR2 as YNFKEQ. CDR3 loop: CASSQPTGAYNEQFF. DNA for the CDR3: TGTGCCAGCAGCCAACCAACAGGGGCTTACAATGAGCAGTTCTTC.

The J gene is TRBJ2-2, the V gene TRBV7-2, with 7 bases identical to TRBD1. This CDR3 spans 15 amino acids. The V and J ends lost 1 base and 3 bases, in that order; junction bases with no gene match: 2. Germline V gene sequence: CDR1 SGHTA, CDR2 FQGNSA. CDR3 coding DNA: TGTGCCAGCAGCTTAGGGGGGACAGACACCGGGGAGCTGTTTTTT. This sequence encodes CASSLGGTDTGELFF. Using reference TRBV7-2 and TRBJ2-2 for the parts outside the CDR3, the full variable domain is GAGVSQSPSNKVTEKGKDVELRCDPISGHTALYWYRQSLGQGLEFLIYFQGNSAPDKSGLPSDRFSAERTGGSVSTLTIQRTQQEDSAVYLCASSLGGTDTGELFFGEGSRLTVL.

The V and J genes are TRBV2 and TRBJ2-7; no definite D call. CDR1 SNHLY and CDR2 FYNNEI come from the germline V gene. This CDR3 is 13 amino acids long. The ends were cut back, 2 bases at V and 4 bases at J, with 9 bases in the middle. CDR3 residues: CASSELTVYEQYF. CDR3 bases: TGTGCCAGCAGTGAACTGACTGTTTACGAGCAGTACTTC.

In this sample, this clone turned up once. This chain uses TRBV7-8 with TRBJ2-5, with TRBD2 matching 11 bases. V lost 5 bases, J lost 2 bases, and 10 bases stayed unmatched. The CDR3 runs to 17 residues. Germline assignment: CDR1 SGHVS and CDR2 FQNEAQ. The CDR3 sequence is CASSPNRTSGYQETQYF. The CDR3 coding sequence is TGTGCCAGCAGCCCGAATAGGACTAGCGGGTATCAAGAGACCCAGTACTTC.

This rearrangement joins TRBV11-3 to TRBJ1-1; TRBD1 matches at 9 bases. The junction had 8 bases not matched to a gene; V was cut back by 5 bases and J by 4 bases. The CDR3 loop spans 15 amino acids. Germline-derived CDR1 and CDR2 are SGHNT and YENEEA. CDR3 residues: CASSLGGTGFTEAFF. DNA of the CDR3: TGTGCCAGCAGCCTGGGGGGGACAGGGTTCACTGAAGCTTTCTTT.

V usage is TRBV7-3 and J usage is TRBJ2-7; 8 bases line up with TRBD1. The germline CDR1 and CDR2 sequences are SGHTA and FQGTGA. CDR3 size: 15 residues. V gave up 3 bases and J gave up 2 bases; unmatched junction bases: 6. CDR3 in DNA: TGTGCCAGCAGCTTGAGGGACAGGTCTCCCTACGAGCAGTACTTC. It yields the protein CASSLRDRSPYEQYF. The full variable domain, with the rest looked up from reference TRBV7-3 and TRBJ2-7, is GAGVSQTPSNKVTEKGKYVELRCDPISGHTALYWYRQSLGQGPEFLIYFQGTGAADDSGLPNDRFFAVRPEGSVSTLKIQRTERGDSAVYLCASSLRDRSPYEQYFGPGTRLTVT.